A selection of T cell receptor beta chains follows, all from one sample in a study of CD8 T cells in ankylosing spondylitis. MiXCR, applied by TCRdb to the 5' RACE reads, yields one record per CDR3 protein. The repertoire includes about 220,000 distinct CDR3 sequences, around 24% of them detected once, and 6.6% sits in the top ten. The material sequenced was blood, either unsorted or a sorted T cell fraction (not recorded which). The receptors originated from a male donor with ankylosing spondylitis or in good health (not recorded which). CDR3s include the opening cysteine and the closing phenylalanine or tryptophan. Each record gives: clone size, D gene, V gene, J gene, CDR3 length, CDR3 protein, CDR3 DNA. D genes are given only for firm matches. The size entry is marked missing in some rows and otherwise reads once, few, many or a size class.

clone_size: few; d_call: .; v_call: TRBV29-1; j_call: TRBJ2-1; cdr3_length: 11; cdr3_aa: CSVGLGNEQFF; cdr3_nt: TGCAGCGTTGGGCTGGGGAATGAGCAGTTCTTC
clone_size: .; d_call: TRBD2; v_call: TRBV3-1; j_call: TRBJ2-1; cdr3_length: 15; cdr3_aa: CASSQAGTSRYEQFF; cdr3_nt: TGTGCCAGCAGCCAAGCCGGGACTAGTAGATATGAGCAGTTCTTC
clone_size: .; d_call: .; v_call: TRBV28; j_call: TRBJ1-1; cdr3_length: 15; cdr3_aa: CASSKWTVRNTEAFF; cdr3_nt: TGTGCCAGCAGTAAATGGACAGTGAGGAACACTGAAGCTTTCTTT
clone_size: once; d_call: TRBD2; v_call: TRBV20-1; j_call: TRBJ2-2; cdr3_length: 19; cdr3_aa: CSARDRLAGGPSSSGELFF; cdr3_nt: TGCAGTGCTAGAGACCGACTAGCGGGAGGGCCTAGCTCCTCCGGGGAGCTGTTTTTT
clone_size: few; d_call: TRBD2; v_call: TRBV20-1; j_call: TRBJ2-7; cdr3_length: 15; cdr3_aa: CSATIGLAGPYEQYF; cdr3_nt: TGCAGTGCAACTATTGGACTAGCGGGCCCCTACGAGCAGTACTTC
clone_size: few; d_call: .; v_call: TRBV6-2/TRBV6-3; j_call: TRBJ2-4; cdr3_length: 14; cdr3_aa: CASSYIRGGNIQYF; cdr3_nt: TGTGCCAGCAGTTACATAAGGGGAGGAAACATTCAGTACTTC
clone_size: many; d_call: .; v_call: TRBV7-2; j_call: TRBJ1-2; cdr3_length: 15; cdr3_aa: CASSLSFMGRHGYTF; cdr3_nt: TGTGCCAGCAGCTTAAGCTTTATGGGGAGGCATGGCTACACCTTC
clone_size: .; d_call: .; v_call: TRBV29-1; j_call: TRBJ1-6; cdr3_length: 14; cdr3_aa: CSVAQGQGNSPLHF; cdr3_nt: TGCAGCGTTGCCCAGGGTCAGGGGAATTCACCCCTCCACTTT
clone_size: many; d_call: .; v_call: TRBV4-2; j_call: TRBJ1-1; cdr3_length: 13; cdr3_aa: CASSQEWDTEAFF; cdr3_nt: TGTGCCAGCAGCCAAGAATGGGACACTGAAGCTTTCTTT
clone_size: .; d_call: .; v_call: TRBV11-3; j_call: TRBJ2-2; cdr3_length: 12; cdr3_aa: CASSAHDGELFF; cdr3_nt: TGTGCCAGCAGCGCCCACGATGGGGAGCTGTTTTTT
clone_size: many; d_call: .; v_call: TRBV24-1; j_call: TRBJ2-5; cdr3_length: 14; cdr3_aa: CATSDPLRGVTQYF; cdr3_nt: TGTGCCACCAGTGACCCCCTGCGGGGAGTGACCCAGTACTTC
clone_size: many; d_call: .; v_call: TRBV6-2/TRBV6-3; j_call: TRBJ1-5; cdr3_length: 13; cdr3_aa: CASSYRWAEPQHF; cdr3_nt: TGTGCCAGCAGTTATCGGTGGGCTGAGCCCCAGCATTTT
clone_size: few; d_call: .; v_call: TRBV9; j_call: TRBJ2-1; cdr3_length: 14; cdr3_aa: CASSVGGTYNEQFF; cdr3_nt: TGTGCCAGCAGCGTCGGCGGGACCTACAATGAGCAGTTCTTC
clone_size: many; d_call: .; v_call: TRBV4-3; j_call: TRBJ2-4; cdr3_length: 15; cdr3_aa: CASSQEAAKGNIQYF; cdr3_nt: TGCGCCAGCAGCCAAGAGGCGGCTAAGGGAAACATTCAGTACTTC
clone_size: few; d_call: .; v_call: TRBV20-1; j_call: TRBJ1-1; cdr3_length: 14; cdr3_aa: CSARDLDGYTEAFF; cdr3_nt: TGCAGTGCTAGAGATCTCGACGGATACACTGAAGCTTTCTTT
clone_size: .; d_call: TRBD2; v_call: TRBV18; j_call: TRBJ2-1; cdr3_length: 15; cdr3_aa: CASSPPGRGGNEQFF; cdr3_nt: TGTGCCAGCTCACCACCGGGACGGGGGGGCAATGAGCAGTTCTTC
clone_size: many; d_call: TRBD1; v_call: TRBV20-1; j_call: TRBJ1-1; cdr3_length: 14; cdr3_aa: CSAGQGLRNTEAFF; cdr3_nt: TGCAGTGCGGGACAGGGGTTGAGGAACACTGAAGCTTTCTTT
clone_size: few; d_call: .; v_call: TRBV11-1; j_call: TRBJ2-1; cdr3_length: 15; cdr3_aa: CASSSQGSGYNEQFF; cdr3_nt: TGTGCCAGCAGCTCACAGGGATCCGGTTACAATGAGCAGTTCTTC
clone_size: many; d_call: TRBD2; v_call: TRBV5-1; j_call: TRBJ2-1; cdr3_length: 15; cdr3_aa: CASSRGREAFNEQFF; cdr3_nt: TGCGCCAGCTCTCGGGGGCGGGAGGCCTTCAATGAGCAGTTCTTC
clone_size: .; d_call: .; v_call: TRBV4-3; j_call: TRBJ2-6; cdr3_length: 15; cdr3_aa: CASSLDYSGANVLTF; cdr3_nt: TGCGCCAGCAGCCTTGACTACTCTGGGGCCAACGTCCTGACTTTC
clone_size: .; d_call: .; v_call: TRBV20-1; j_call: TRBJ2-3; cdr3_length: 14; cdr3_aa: CSATRGRGTDTQYF; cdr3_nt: TGCAGTGCGACCAGGGGTCGCGGCACAGATACGCAGTATTTT
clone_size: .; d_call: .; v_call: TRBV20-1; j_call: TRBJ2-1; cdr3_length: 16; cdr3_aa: CSARDLNGDAYNEQFF; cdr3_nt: TGCAGTGCTAGAGATCTCAACGGGGATGCCTACAATGAGCAGTTCTTC